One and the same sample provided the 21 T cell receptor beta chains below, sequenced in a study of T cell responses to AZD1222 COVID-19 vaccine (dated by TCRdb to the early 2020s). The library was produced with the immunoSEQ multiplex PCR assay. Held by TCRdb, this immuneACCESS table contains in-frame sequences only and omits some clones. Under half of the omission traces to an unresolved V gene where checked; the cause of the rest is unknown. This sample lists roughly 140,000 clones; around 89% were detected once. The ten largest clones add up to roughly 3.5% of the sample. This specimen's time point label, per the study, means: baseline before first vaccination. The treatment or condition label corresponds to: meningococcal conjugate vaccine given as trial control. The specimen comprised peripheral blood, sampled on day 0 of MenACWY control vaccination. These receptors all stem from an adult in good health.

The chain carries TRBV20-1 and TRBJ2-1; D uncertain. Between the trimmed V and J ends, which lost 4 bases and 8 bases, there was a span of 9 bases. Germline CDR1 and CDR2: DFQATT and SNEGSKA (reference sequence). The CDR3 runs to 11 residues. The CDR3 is CSAIRVYEQFF. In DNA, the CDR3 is TGCAGTGCTATCAGAGTTTATGAGCAGTTCTTC.

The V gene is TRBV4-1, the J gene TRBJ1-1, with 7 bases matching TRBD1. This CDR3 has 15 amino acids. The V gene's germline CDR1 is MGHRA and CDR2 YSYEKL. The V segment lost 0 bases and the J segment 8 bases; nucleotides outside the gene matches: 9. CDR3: CASSQDLGTVREAFF. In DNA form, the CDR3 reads TGCGCCAGCAGCCAAGATTTAGGGACAGTCCGGGAAGCTTTCTTT.

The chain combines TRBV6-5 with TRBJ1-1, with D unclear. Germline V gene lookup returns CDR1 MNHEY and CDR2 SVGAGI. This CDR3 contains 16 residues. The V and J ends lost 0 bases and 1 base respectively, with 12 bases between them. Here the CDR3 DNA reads TGTGCCAGCAGTTACTCGGGGATCGGGCGGAACACTGAAGCTTTCTTT. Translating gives CASSYSGIGRNTEAFF.

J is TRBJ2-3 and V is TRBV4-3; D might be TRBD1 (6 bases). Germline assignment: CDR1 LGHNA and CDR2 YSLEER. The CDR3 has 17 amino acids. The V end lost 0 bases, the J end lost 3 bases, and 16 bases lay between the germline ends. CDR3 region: CASSQDAQGRGTDTQYF. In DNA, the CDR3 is TGCGCCAGCAGCCAAGATGCCCAGGGGCGAGGGACAGATACGCAGTATTTT.

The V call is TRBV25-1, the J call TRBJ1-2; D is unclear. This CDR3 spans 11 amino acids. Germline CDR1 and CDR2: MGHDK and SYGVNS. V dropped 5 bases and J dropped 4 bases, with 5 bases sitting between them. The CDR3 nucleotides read TGTGCCAGCAGTCACCTCTATGGCTACACCTTC. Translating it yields CASSHLYGYTF.

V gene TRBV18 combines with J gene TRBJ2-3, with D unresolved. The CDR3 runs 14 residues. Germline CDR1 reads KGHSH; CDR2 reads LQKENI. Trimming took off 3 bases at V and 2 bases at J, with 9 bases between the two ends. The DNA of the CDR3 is TGTGCCAGCTCACCCTCGGTGCTCACAGATACGCAGTATTTT. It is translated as CASSPSVLTDTQYF.

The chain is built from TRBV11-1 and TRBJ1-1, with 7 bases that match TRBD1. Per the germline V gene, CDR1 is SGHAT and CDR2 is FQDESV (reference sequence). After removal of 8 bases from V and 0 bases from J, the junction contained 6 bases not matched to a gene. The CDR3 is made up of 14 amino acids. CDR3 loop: CASRTGRMNTEAFF. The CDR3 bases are TGTGCCAGCCGGACAGGACGTATGAACACTGAAGCTTTCTTT.

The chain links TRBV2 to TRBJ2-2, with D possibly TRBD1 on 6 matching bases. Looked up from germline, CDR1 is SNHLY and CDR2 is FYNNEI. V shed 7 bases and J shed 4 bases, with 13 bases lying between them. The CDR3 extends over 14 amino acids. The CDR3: CASTRTALTGELFF. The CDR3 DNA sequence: TGTGCCAGCACCCGGACAGCTCTCACCGGGGAGCTGTTTTTT.

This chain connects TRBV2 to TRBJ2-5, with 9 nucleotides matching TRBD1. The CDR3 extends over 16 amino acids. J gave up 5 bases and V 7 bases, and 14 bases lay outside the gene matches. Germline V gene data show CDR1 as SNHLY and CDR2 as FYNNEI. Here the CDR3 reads CASNSLPGQGRETQYF. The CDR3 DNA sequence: TGTGCCAGCAACTCTCTTCCGGGACAGGGAAGGGAGACCCAGTACTTC.

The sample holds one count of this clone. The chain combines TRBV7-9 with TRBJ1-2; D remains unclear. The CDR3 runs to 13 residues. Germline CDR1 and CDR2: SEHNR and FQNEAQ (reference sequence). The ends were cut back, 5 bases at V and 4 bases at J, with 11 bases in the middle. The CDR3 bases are TGTGCCAGCAGCCCCGGGATCCTCTATGGCTACACCTTC. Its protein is CASSPGILYGYTF.

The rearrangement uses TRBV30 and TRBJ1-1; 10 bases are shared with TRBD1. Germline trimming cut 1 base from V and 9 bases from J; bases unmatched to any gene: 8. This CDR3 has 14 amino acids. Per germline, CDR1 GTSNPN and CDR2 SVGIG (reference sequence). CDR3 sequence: CAWSDPGQGLQAFF. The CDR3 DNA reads TGTGCCTGGAGTGACCCGGGACAGGGGCTTCAAGCTTTCTTT.

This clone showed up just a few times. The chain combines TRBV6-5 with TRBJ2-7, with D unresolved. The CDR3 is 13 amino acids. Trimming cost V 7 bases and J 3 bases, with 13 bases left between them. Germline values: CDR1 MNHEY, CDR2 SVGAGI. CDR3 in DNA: TGTGCCAGCACAAATGGGTGGAACTACGAGCAGTACTTC. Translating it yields CASTNGWNYEQYF.

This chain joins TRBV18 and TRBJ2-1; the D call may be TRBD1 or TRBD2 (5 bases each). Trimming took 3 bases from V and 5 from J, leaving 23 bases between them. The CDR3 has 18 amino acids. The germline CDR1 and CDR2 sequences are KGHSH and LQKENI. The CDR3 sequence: CASSPRLWDASAHNEQFF. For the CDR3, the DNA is TGTGCCAGCTCACCCCGGCTCTGGGACGCAAGCGCCCACAATGAGCAGTTCTTC. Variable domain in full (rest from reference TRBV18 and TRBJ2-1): NAGVMQNPRHLVRRRGQEARLRCSPMKGHSHVYWYRQLPEEGLKFMVYLQKENIIDESGMPKERFSAEFPKEGPSILRIQQVVRGDSAAYFCASSPRLWDASAHNEQFFGPGTRLTVL.

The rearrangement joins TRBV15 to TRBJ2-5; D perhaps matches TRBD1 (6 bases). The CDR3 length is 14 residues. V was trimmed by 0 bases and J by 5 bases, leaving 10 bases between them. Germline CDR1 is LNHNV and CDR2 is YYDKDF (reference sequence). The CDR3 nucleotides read TGTGCCACCAGCAGAGACAGGGGAGAGGAGACCCAGTACTTC. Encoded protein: CATSRDRGEETQYF.

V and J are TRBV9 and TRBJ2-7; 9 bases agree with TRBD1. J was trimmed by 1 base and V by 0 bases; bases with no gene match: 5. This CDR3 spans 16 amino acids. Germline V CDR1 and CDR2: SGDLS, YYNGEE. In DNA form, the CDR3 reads TGTGCCAGCAGCGTAGGACCGGGACAGGGATCCTACGAGCAGTACTTC. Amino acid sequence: CASSVGPGQGSYEQYF.

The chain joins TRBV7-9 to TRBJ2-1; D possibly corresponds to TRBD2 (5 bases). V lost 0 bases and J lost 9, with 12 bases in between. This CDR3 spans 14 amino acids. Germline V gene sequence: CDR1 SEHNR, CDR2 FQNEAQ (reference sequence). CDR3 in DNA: TGTGCCAGCAGCTTAGCACTCGGTCGGGGTGAGCAGTTCTTC. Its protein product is CASSLALGRGEQFF.

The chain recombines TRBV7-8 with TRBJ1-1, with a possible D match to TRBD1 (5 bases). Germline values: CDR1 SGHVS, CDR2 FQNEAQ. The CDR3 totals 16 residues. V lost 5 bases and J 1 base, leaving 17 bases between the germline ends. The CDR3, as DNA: TGTGCCAGCAGCCCCGCCGTGGGACGGGCGAACACTGAAGCTTTCTTT. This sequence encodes CASSPAVGRANTEAFF.

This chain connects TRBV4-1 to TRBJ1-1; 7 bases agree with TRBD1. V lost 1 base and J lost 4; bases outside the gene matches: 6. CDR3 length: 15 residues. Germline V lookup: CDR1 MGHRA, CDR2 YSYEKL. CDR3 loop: CASSQAGQGVTEAFF. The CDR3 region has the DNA TGCGCCAGCAGCCAAGCCGGGCAGGGGGTCACTGAAGCTTTCTTT.

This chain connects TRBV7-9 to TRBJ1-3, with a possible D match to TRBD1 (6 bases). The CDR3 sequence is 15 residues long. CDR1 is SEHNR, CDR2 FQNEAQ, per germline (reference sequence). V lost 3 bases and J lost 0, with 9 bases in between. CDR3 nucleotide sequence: TGTGCCAGCAGCTTGGACAGATTCTCTGGAAACACCATATATTTT. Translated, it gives CASSLDRFSGNTIYF.

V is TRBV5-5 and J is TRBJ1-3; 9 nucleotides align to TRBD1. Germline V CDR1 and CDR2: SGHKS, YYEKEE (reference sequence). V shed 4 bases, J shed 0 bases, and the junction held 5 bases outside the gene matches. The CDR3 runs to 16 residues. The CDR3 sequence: CASSPKTGGSGNTIYF. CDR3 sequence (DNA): TGTGCCAGCAGCCCCAAGACAGGGGGCTCTGGAAACACCATATATTTT.

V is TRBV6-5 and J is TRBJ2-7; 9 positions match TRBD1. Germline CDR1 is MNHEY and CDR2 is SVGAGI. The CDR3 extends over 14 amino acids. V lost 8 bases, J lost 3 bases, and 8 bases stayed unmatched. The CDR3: CASQRDRAVYEQYF. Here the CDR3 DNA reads TGTGCCAGCCAACGGGACAGGGCCGTCTACGAGCAGTACTTC.